This TCR beta chain was profiled in a study of OX40 agonist ivuxolimab in advanced cancers. About the research overall: Intravenous ivuxolimab at 0.01 to 10 mg/kg was given to patients every 2 weeks.

Study observations and caveats: CD8+ T cells were the subset that, on average, had more expanded clones than CD4+. Among patients with partial responses at 0.1-3.0 mg/kg, clonal expansion was among the lowest. Also showing low normalized T-cell clonal expansion were some of the nonresponders.

Measured with immunoSEQ multiplex PCR; TCRdb has only the in-frame clones, and not every one. The sample has fewer than 90,000 clones; 85% to 90% are singletons. Between the trimmed V and J ends, which lost 0 bases and 7 bases, there was a span of 6 bases. The germline CDR1 and CDR2 sequences are MNHEY and SVGAGI. The CDR3 totals 13 residues. About this clone: Antigen unknown.

This receptor was identified in an adult with an advanced solid tumor such as melanoma, head and neck, liver or kidney cancer. This rearrangement joins TRBV6-5 to TRBJ2-2; unclear D gene. The specimen comprised CD4+ or CD8+ T cells sorted from blood, sampled in a trial of the OX40 agonist ivuxolimab. The CDR3, as DNA: TGTGCCAGCAGTTACTCGTGGAGCGGGGAGCTGTTTTTT. Its protein product is CASSYSWSGELFF.